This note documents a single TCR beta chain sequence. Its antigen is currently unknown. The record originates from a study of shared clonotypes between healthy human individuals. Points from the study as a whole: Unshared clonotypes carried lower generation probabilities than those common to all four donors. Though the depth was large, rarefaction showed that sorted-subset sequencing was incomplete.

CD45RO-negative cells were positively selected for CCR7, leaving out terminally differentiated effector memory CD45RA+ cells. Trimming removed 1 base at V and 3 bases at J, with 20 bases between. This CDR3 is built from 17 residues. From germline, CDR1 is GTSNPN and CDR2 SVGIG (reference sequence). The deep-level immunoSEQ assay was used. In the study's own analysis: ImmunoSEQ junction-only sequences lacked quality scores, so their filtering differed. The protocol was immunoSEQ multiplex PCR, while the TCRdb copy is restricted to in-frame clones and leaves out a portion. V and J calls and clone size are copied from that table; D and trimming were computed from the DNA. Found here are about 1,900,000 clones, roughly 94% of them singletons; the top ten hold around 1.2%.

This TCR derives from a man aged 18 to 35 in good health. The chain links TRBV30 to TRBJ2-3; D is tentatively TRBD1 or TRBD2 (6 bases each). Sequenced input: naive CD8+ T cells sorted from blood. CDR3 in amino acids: CAWSANGGLGGTDTQYF. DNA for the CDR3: TGTGCCTGGAGTGCCAATGGGGGGTTAGGGGGGACAGATACGCAGTATTTT.